The sequence of this T cell receptor beta chain was determined in a study of cytomegalovirus exposure and HLA in healthy donors. Study observations and caveats: The authors judged a highly shared variant cluster likely a sequencing artifact.

The CDR3 runs to 15 residues. Germline V gives CDR1 SGHRS, CDR2 YFSETQ. V lost 3 bases to trimming and J lost 7 bases, with 19 bases between them. PCR amplification relied on 60 Vbeta primers (plus 13 Jbeta primers). The data were produced by immunoSEQ multiplex PCR, yet TCRdb's version contains in-frame clones alone and is incomplete. The top ten clones hold over 0.3% of a sample with roughly 250,000 clones, 75% to 90% of them seen once. Regarding this clone: Its antigen is undetermined.

The gene calls are TRBV5-1 and TRBJ1-1; tentatively, D is TRBD1 (6 bases). The specimen was PBMCs. The sequence was collected from a girl aged 2-10 years in good health and CMV-seronegative. CDR3: CASSSGPGHPLEAFF. The CDR3 DNA sequence: TGCGCCAGCAGCTCGGGGCCGGGACATCCGCTTGAAGCTTTCTTT.